The 13 T cell receptor beta chains reported below all come from one sample, sequenced in a study of Graves' ophthalmopathy and Graves' hyperthyroidism. Beta-chain TCR CDR3 regions were amplified from RNA transcripts. Following a first-round RT-PCR that used HTBI primers, a second-round multiplex PCR was carried out. TCRdb itself ran the multiplex PCR reads through MiXCR, one entry per CDR3 protein. The sample lists about 550,000 distinct CDR3 sequences, under 45% occurring once. Sequences were obtained from peripheral blood or thyroid tissue (not recorded which). These receptors came from an adult man with Graves' hyperthyroidism.

The chain carries TRBV7-9 and TRBJ2-5, with a weak D call TRBD1 (7 bases). The CDR3 spans 15 residues. Germline V CDR1 and CDR2: SEHNR, FQNEAQ (reference sequence). V was cut by 5 bases and J by 5 bases, with 18 bases left in between. In nucleotides, the CDR3 is TGTGCCAGCAGCCGTAACACAGGGGAGGTGGAGACCCAGTACTTC. Translated: CASSRNTGEVETQYF.

This clonotype was detected ten times or more. This chain connects TRBV12-3 or TRBV12-4 to TRBJ1-6; 10 bases are shared with TRBD1. The CDR3 is 15 residues long. Unmatched junction bases numbered 6, after V lost 0 bases and J lost 13 bases. In DNA, the CDR3 is TGTGCCAGCAGTTTAGCACCGGGACAGGGGTTCCCCCTCCACTTT. It specifies CASSLAPGQGFPLHF.

The chain joins TRBV7-9 to TRBJ2-6, with unresolved D. The CDR3 spans 14 residues. CDR1 is SEHNR and CDR2 is FQNEAQ in the germline V gene (reference sequence). The V end lost 5 bases, the J end lost 4 bases, and 9 bases lay between the germline ends. The CDR3, as DNA: TGTGCCAGCAGCCAAGAGCCAGGGGCCAACGTCCTGACTTTC. Amino acid sequence: CASSQEPGANVLTF.

The chain recombines TRBV30 with TRBJ1-3, with unresolved D. The V gene lost 2 bases and the J gene lost 2 bases, with 19 bases spanning the gap. Germline V gives CDR1 GTSNPN, CDR2 SVGIG (reference sequence). CDR3 length equals 17 residues. The CDR3: CAWSRSYGSDAGNTIYF. For the CDR3, the DNA is TGTGCCTGGAGTCGTAGCTACGGCTCGGACGCTGGAAACACCATATATTTT.

The table lists this clonotype with many counts. A much larger clone sits a single nucleotide away, making a read error possible. V is TRBV29-1 and J is TRBJ1-2, with no clear D. V was cut by 3 bases and J by 5 bases, with 13 bases left in between. The CDR3 length is 13 residues. Germline values: CDR1 SQVTM, CDR2 ANQGSEA. CDR3 bases: TGCAGCGTTGAGGTCAGGAGAGAATATGGCTACACCTTC. As protein: CSVEVRREYGYTF.

This clonotype was detected many times. The genes are TRBV20-1 and TRBJ2-5, with 7 nucleotides matching TRBD2. This CDR3 has 14 residues. The V and J ends lost 5 bases and 0 bases, in that order; junction bases with no gene match: 6. Germline assignment: CDR1 DFQATT and CDR2 SNEGSKA (reference sequence). The CDR3 region is CSAPPGGYQETQYF. DNA of the CDR3: TGCAGTGCTCCCCCCGGGGGGTACCAAGAGACCCAGTACTTC.

This clonotype was seen many times. J is TRBJ1-4 and V is TRBV6-1, with D unresolved. CDR3 size: 16 residues. Germline V CDR1 and CDR2: MNHNS, SASEGT. The V gene lost 5 bases and the J gene lost 0 bases, with 13 bases spanning the gap. The CDR3 loop reads CASSQIRTATNEKLFF. Written as DNA, the CDR3 is TGTGCCAGCAGTCAGATAAGGACGGCAACTAATGAAAAACTGTTTTTT.

This clonotype was detected a few times. The chain links TRBV19 to TRBJ1-3, with D maybe TRBD1 (5 bases). CDR1 is LNHDA, CDR2 SQIVND, per germline (reference sequence). The CDR3 sequence is 15 residues long. The V end lost 9 bases, the J end lost 0 bases, and 15 bases lay between the germline ends. The CDR3 here is CASAGTSSSGNTIYF. CDR3 sequence (DNA): TGTGCCAGCGCCGGGACGTCGAGCTCTGGAAACACCATATATTTT.

This clonotype was seen many times. The chain carries TRBV6-1 and TRBJ2-6; D gene unclear. CDR3 length: 15 residues. The germline V and J ends were trimmed by 8 bases and 0 bases, with 11 bases remaining between them. Germline CDR1 reads MNHNS; CDR2 reads SASEGT. The CDR3 coding sequence is TGTGCCAGCCTGGACCTTCCCTCTGGGGCCAACGTCCTGACTTTC. Amino acid sequence: CASLDLPSGANVLTF.

This chain uses TRBV7-9 with TRBJ2-7; 7 nucleotides match TRBD1. The CDR3 extends over 16 amino acids. CDR1 is SEHNR and CDR2 is FQNEAQ in the germline V gene (reference sequence). V was clipped by 5 bases and J by 1 base; unmatched bases: 11. CDR3: CASSSRDSSTSYEQYF. The CDR3 coding sequence is TGTGCCAGCAGCAGCCGGGACAGCAGTACTTCCTACGAGCAGTACTTC.

This chain joins TRBV2 and TRBJ2-3; 7 bases align to TRBD2. The V gene's germline CDR1 is SNHLY and CDR2 FYNNEI. V was clipped by 8 bases and J by 8 bases; unmatched bases: 7. This CDR3 spans 12 amino acids. CDR3 sequence: CASQAGQGTQYF. For the CDR3, the DNA is TGTGCCAGCCAAGCGGGGCAGGGTACGCAGTATTTT.

J is TRBJ1-2 and V is TRBV29-1; TRBD1 matches 10 bases. The germline V gene encodes CDR1 SQVTM and CDR2 ANQGSEA. The CDR3 is 13 residues long. Trimming removed 8 bases from V and 1 base from J; junction bases left unmatched: 4. CDR3 nucleotides: TGCAGCTTGGACAGGGGGATTAACTATGGCTACACCTTC. Residues: CSLDRGINYGYTF.

Here the CDR3 reads CASSRTSGREQYF. The CDR3 nucleotides read TGTGCCAGCAGCCGGACTAGCGGGCGTGAGCAGTACTTC. The chain couples TRBV7-2 to TRBJ2-7; TRBD2 matches at 11 bases. CDR3 length equals 13 residues. Trimming cost V 5 bases and J 7 bases; bases outside gene matches: 4. Germline CDR1 and CDR2: SGHTA and FQGNSA.